The clone carrying this T cell receptor beta chain appeared a single time. This specimen comes from a study of type 1 and type 2 diabetes patients. PCR was run on genomic DNA. Amplification of the beta chain CDR3 used 30 forward and 13 reverse multiplex primers. TCRdb re-derived calls from the multiplex PCR reads in MiXCR, one entry per CDR3 protein. The table shows about 290,000 distinct CDR3 sequences, with 45% to 60% occurring only once. Trimming took off 8 bases at V and 0 bases at J, with 11 bases between the two ends. This CDR3 has 13 residues. Looked up from germline, CDR1 is SEHNR and CDR2 is FQNEAQ (reference sequence).

The gene calls are TRBV7-9 and TRBJ2-7; D is possibly TRBD2 (5 bases). The sample was peripheral blood mononuclear cells (PBMCs). The source is a man younger than 35 with type 2 diabetes. CDR3 sequence: CASEGRSSYEQYF. In nucleotides, the CDR3 is TGTGCCAGCGAGGGCCGTAGCTCCTACGAGCAGTACTTC. The full variable domain, completed using reference TRBV7-9 and TRBJ2-7, is DTGVSQNPRHKITKRGQNVTFRCDPISEHNRLYWYRQTLGQGPEFLTYFQNEAQLEKSRLLSDRFSAERPKGSFSTLEIQRTEQGDSAMYLCASEGRSSYEQYFGPGTRLTVT.